This paragraph covers one T cell receptor beta chain sequence. This clone has a single count. Its antigen has not been determined. No base quality values were provided; no much bigger clone lies one nucleotide off. This sample was taken from a study of cytomegalovirus exposure and HLA in healthy donors (TCRdb year 2017). Background on the whole study: In an earlier analysis of around 540 of the donors, 276 Gb of sequence data and 117 million unique TCR beta sequences from 150 million to 200 million T cells were reported. The study combined high-throughput TCR immunosequencing, statistical association of individual TCRs with disease status, and machine learning to predict cytomegalovirus infection status. Donor age, sex, ethnicity and CMV serostatus were compiled together with the repertoire data. Of the approximately 400 genotyped donors, roughly 80% fell in the genetic ancestry cluster associated with self-reported Caucasian donors. Among 300 to 450 genotyped donors of the cohort, an average of about 240,000 unique TCR beta nucleotide sequences were sequenced per donor, roughly 18% of them non-productive. To decide whether each TCR beta V gene segment behaved as functional or pseudogenic, an earlier analysis of nearly 600 of the donors relied on high-throughput TCR beta sequencing. Five DR-DQ haplotypes were handled as single units for association and clustering because linkage in the cohort was strong. In addition to the first cohort of around 670 subjects, a separate validation cohort of around 110 different subjects was used. HLA typing included class I and class II loci at four-digit resolution. A later genetic analysis took genome-wide SNP genotypes for 398 of the 666 donors and used that subset as a discovery cohort. The study used immunosequencing to profile the T cell repertoires of hundreds of subjects and linked those repertoires to cytomegalovirus serostatus. About 280 gigabases of sequencing data and roughly 80 million unique TCR sequences made up an early release that covered approximately 620 HLA-typed donors. Rather than drawing on any new phenotypic data, the later analysis identified candidate immune exposures from TCR beta sequences and the way those sequences occurred across donors. The aim of the study was to test whether cataloging public T cell receptors could identify signatures of past pathogen exposure. To study patterns of TCR occurrence, a later analysis re-analyzed previously published TCR beta repertoires from 500 to 850 donors and added high-resolution HLA genotyping. The number of typed donors differed by locus: roughly 620-630 for A, B, C, DRB1 and DQB1; some 540 for DQA1; 606 for DPA1; and about 450 for DPB1. All discovery cohort repertoires had been generated on a single sequencing platform.

CDR1 and CDR2 (MDHEN, SYDVKM) derive from the germline V gene. The CDR3 measures 15 amino acids from cysteine to phenylalanine. The CDR3 DNA has 45 bases and is translated from base 1. Ends trimmed: V by 1 base, J by 5 bases; bases unmatched to a gene: 3. The library was prepared using the immunoSEQ multiplex PCR assay. A mixture of 60 forward primers for TCR Vbeta segments and 13 reverse primers for TCR Jbeta segments was used in the multiplex PCR. The CDR3 region of rearranged TCR beta genes was amplified from genomic DNA by a multiplex PCR assay. The Illumina HiSeq System was used to sequence the amplified TCR beta libraries as 87-base-pair reads. As for how the authors treated the data: In a later analysis, around 80 million unique TCR beta chains were counted across the 500 to 700 repertoires, and roughly 10 million of these chains were shared by at least two donors. A nearest-neighbor algorithm error-corrected the raw reads and collapsed the reads into unique sequences, merging closely related sequences to remove PCR and sequencing errors. Alignment of CDR3 sequences to IMGT reference sequences was used to assign V, D and J gene segments. Each retained sequence needed at least a six-nucleotide match to both a V gene segment and a J gene segment. Rearrangements were called productive when the CDR3 lacked stop codons and stayed in frame with V and J; all others were non-productive. CDR3 was defined according to IMGT convention as the region running from the second conserved V-encoded cysteine to the conserved J-encoded phenylalanine. In an earlier analysis of roughly 610 of the donors, sequences lacking an unambiguous match to a single V gene segment were excluded. An earlier analysis of fewer than 750 of the donors classified V segments as functional when productive rearrangements were above 56.7% and as segregating when the standard deviation between donors was above 5%. A statistical classification framework was built to diagnose cytomegalovirus status from the catalog of TCR beta chain sequences. V and J gene assignment, in a later analysis, came from comparing TCR nucleotide sequences with IMGT/GENE-DB human TR gene sequences. A later analysis assigned CDR3 sequences and most-parsimonious VDJ recombination scenarios with the TCRdist pipeline. In a later analysis, each TCR beta chain was defined by its CDR3 amino acid sequence together with its V-gene family, and reads without a unique V-gene family were excluded. To address suspected cross-contamination and a sequencing artifact, a later analysis removed 550 to 750 highly shared, low-generation-probability nucleotide sequences. In a later analysis, a clonal expansion index was calculated for each public chain from normalized within-repertoire ranks of inferred template counts. A later analysis computed generation probabilities with a VDJ recombination model fitted to out-of-frame rearrangements, and checked the results against IGoR. In a later analysis, hypergeometric tests were used to score TCR-TCR, TCR-HLA and TCR-CMV co-occurrence, with a repertoire-size bias correction applied to TCR pairs. A later analysis estimated false discovery rates by permuting HLA or CMV assignments 20 times. In a later analysis, co-occurring TCRs were grouped with DBSCAN, and TCRdist sequence similarity was added when clustering was performed within HLA-allele-positive subsets. For co-occurrence clustering, repertoires with fewer than 30,000 or more than 120,000 public chains were excluded, along with a handful of repertoires with anomalous nucleotide sharing. Entries here come from immuneACCESS through TCRdb and include only in-frame sequences with V and J called. Some clones fail to appear in such tables; in the studies checked, an unresolved V gene covers under half of the shortfall, and the cause of the remainder is unknown. V and J calls and clone size come straight from that table; D and trimming were deduced from the DNA. This sample is represented by under 55,000 clones; about 73% of them were singletons. 2.5% to 3% of the sample is held by the ten biggest clonotypes.

What the study reported, not specific to this receptor: Only TCR beta chains were sequenced in this cohort, and the absence of alpha or paired-chain data limited detectable features. In a later analysis, HLA-associated TCR beta chains were found to be more clonally expanded and to have lower generation probabilities than equally common non-associated chains. An earlier analysis of roughly 570 of the donors showed that most TCR beta V segments appeared in productive rearrangements either about 87% or about 30% of the time, which broadly matched IMGT annotations. Several of the top co-occurrence clusters appeared to be linked to parvovirus B19, influenza, CMV and Epstein-Barr virus, according to a later analysis. Correlated functional status among segregating V segments might reflect linkage disequilibrium, but an unknown experimental factor could not be ruled out. Immune exposure information for the cohort was limited to CMV serostatus. Because HLA typing was unavailable for some donors at each locus, only the typed subset was used in association tests. Across donors, most TCR sequences were observed very rarely, whereas some public TCRs were present in many individuals. A later genetic analysis reported fewer N-insertions in productive TCRs among donors in an Asian-associated ancestry cluster than the approximately 670-donor mean. A total of 150 or so TCR beta chains were listed by the study as associated with cytomegalovirus. A further reported finding was that TCR beta sequences accurately predicted the HLA-A and HLA-B alleles for most subjects in the first cohort. The 87-base-pair reads could not distinguish some IMGT-functional V segments, including TRBV6-2 and TRBV6-3, so those segments were excluded. According to a later analysis, most CMV-associated TCR beta chains appeared to be HLA-restricted, and the HLA associations seemed to be driven largely by CMV exposure. Strong co-occurrence of HLA alleles, especially DR and DQ, made assigning TCR associations to individual alleles difficult. In vitro tests confirmed that three of the cytomegalovirus-associated TCR beta chains recognize cytomegalovirus antigens. In a later analysis, TCR association rates were found to vary across HLA loci, with the most associated TCRs seen for DRB1 alleles and the fewest for HLA-C alleles. The classifier was reported to diagnose cytomegalovirus status with high specificity and sensitivity in both the original and validation cohorts. Presence/absence analyses assumed roughly uniform sequencing depth across donors, an assumption that may not hold. The earlier analysis of about 600 of the donors excluded some 15 rarely observed V segments, including chromosome 9 orphons, because counts were too low. At a false discovery rate of 0.05, a later analysis linked around 17,000 TCR beta sequences to specific HLA alleles. The sequencing pipeline was judged likely to have produced a cluster of highly shared sequence variants as a technical artifact. The authors suggested that the approach could potentially be extended to other disease states and immunological phenotypes. V-gene and J-gene trimming of TCR beta chains was associated with a missense DCLRE1C variant in a later genetic analysis, and the association was replicated in an independent cohort.

The cohort comprised several hundred healthy bone marrow donors. All cohort members were sampled while nominally healthy, although unrecorded immune exposures were likely present. The donor was CMV seronegative and was included in the group of 352 seronegative cohort members. Each donor provided a peripheral blood sample, and peripheral blood mononuclear cells were used for TCR beta sequencing. The Qiagen DNeasy Blood Extraction Kit was used to extract genomic DNA from the blood cell samples. The chain links TRBV28 with TRBJ2-2; 8 bases in the junction line up with TRBD1. The source is a man aged 18 to 30 in good health and CMV-seronegative. Sequencing was carried out using PBMCs. The CDR3 is CASSLYTGGTGELFF. The nucleotide sequence is given as TGTGCCAGCAGTTTATATACAGGGGGAACCGGGGAGCTGTTTTTT.